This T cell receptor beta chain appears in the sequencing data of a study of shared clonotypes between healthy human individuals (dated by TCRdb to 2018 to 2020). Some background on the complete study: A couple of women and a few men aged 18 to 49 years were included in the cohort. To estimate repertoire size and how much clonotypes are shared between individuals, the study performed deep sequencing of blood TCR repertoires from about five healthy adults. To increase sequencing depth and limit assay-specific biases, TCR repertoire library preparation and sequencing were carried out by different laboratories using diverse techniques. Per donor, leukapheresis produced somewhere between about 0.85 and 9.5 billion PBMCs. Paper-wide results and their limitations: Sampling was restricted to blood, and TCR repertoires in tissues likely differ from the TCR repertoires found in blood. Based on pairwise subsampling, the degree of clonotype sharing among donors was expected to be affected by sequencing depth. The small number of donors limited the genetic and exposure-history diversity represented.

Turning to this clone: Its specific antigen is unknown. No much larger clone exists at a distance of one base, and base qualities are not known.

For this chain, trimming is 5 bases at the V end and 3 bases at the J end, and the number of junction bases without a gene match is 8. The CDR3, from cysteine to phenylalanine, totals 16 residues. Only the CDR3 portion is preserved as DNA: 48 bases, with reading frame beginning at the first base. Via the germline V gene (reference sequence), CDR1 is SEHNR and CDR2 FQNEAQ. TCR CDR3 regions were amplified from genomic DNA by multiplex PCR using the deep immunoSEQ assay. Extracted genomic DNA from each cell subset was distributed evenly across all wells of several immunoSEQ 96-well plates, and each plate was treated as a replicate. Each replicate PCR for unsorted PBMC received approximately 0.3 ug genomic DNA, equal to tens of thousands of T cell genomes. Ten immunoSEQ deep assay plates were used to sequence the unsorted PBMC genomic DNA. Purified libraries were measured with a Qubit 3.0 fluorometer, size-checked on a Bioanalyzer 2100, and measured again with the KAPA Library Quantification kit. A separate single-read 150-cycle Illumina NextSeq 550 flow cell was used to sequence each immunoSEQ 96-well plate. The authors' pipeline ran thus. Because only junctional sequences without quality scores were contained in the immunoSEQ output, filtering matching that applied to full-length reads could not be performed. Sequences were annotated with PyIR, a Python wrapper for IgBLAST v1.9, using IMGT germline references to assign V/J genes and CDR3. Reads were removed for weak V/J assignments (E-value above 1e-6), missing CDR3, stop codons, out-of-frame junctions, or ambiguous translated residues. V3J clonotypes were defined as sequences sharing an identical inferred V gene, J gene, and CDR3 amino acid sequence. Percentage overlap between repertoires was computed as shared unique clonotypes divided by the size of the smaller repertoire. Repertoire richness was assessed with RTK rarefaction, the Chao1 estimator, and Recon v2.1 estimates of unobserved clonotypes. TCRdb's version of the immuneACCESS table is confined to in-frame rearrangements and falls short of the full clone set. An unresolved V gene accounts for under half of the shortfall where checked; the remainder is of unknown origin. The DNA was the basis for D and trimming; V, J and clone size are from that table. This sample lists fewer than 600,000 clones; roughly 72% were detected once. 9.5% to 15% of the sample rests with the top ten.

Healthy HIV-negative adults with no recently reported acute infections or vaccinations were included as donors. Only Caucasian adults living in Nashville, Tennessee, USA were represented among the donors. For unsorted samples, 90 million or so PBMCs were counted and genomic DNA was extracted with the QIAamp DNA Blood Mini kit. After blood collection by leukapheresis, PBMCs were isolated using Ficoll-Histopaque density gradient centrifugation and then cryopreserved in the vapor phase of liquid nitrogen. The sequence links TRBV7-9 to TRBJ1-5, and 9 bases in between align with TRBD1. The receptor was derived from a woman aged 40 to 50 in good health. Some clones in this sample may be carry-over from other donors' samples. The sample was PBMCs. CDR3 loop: CASSTAGTGNNQPQHF. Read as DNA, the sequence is TGTGCCAGCAGCACCGCGGGGACAGGGAACAATCAGCCCCAGCATTTT.